Given below is one T cell receptor (beta chain) in context. This sample is drawn from a study of T cell changes during pregnancy in multiple sclerosis. V shed 8 bases and J 8 bases; nucleotides not matched to a gene: 6. Germline assignment: CDR1 DFQATT and CDR2 SNEGSKA (reference sequence). The CDR3 is 11 residues long. Assay: immunoSEQ multiplex PCR; the TCRdb copy retains only in-frame clones and omits some. This sample carries about 44,000 clones, approximately 92% of them seen once, and the ten largest clones take about 0.73%. V usage is TRBV20-1 and J usage is TRBJ2-1, with 7 bases lining up with TRBD2. The sample consisted of CD4+ T cells from peripheral blood mononuclear cells, taken in the first trimester of pregnancy. The clonotype was recovered from a female donor with multiple sclerosis, enrolled in a pregnancy study. Written as DNA, the CDR3 is TGCAGTTCGACCGGGGGGTATGAGCAGTTCTTC. It codes for CSSTGGYEQFF.